Below, 13 T cell receptor beta chains from the same sample are listed, as sequenced in a study of cytomegalovirus exposure and HLA in healthy donors. PCR was performed using 60 Vbeta and 13 Jbeta primers. Clones were sequenced by immunoSEQ multiplex PCR, and TCRdb holds only the in-frame ones, with some missing. The sample includes about 160,000 clones, 80% to 85% of them seen just once. The sample was PBMCs. The origin of the receptors is a man aged 18 to 29 in good health and CMV-seronegative.

This clone showed up just a few times. V and J are TRBV6-6 and TRBJ2-1; TRBD2 aligns across 12 bases. Germline trimming cut 7 bases from V and 10 bases from J; bases unmatched to any gene: 8. There are 14 residues in the CDR3. Germline values: CDR1 MNHNY, CDR2 SVGAGI (reference sequence). This CDR3 reads CASMPGLAGREQFF. The CDR3 DNA reads as TGTGCCAGCATGCCGGGACTAGCGGGTAGAGAGCAGTTCTTC.

This clone was picked up a small number of times. This chain uses TRBV10-3 with TRBJ2-1; TRBD2 agrees at 8 bases. The V gene end was trimmed by 5 bases and the J gene end by 8 bases; junction bases not matched to a gene: 5. This CDR3 is 13 amino acids long. CDR1 and CDR2 (germline): ENHRY, SYGVKD. CDR3 sequence reads: CAISSGSADEQFF. The CDR3 DNA reads as TGTGCCATCAGTAGCGGGAGCGCGGATGAGCAGTTCTTC.

The table lists this clone with a count of one. This chain joins TRBV27 and TRBJ1-1; possible D gene TRBD1, 5 bases. The ends were cut back, 6 bases at V and 7 bases at J, with 18 bases in the middle. The germline CDR1 and CDR2 sequences are MNHEY and SMNVEV (reference sequence). CDR3 length: 14 residues. The CDR3 DNA reads as TGTGCCAGCAGATCCTCCATGGGGCTAATTGAAGCTTTCTTT. Translated, it gives CASRSSMGLIEAFF.

V and J are TRBV19 and TRBJ2-5, with D perhaps matching TRBD1 (6 bases). The ends were cut back, 5 bases at V and 2 bases at J, with 15 bases in the middle. CDR1 LNHDA and CDR2 SQIVND come from the germline V gene (reference sequence). The CDR3 loop spans 15 amino acids. The CDR3 region has the DNA TGTGCCAGTAGTGGGACATTAAAGGGGCAAGAGACCCAGTACTTC. This gives the protein CASSGTLKGQETQYF.

This clone was counted a few times. The junction differs from germline at one of its ends, possibly a read error. The chain has TRBV7-7 and TRBJ2-7; TRBD2 might be the D (5 bases). CDR1 is SSHAT, CDR2 FNYEAQ, per germline (reference sequence). This CDR3 is 14 amino acids long. This CDR3 reads CASSQGRPGDEQYF. As DNA, the CDR3 is TGTGCTAGCAGCCAAGGTCGCCCCGGGGACGAGCAGTACTTC. The whole variable domain, filled in from reference TRBV7-7 and TRBJ2-7, reads GAGVSQSPRYKVTKRGQDVTLRCDPISSHATLYWYQQALGQGPEFLTYFNYEAQPDKSGLPSDRFSAERPEGSISTLTIQRTEQRDSAMYRCASSQGRPGDEQYFGPGTRLTVT.

This sequence joins TRBV10-1 and TRBJ2-5; D gene uncertain. The CDR3 is made up of 12 amino acids. Germline V gene lookup returns CDR1 WNHNN and CDR2 SYGVQD (reference sequence). Trimming took off 6 bases at V and 1 base at J, with 6 bases between the two ends. The CDR3 DNA is TGCGCCAGCAGGCAGATCCAAGAGACCCAGTACTTC. This sequence encodes CASRQIQETQYF.

The genes are TRBV2 and TRBJ2-7, with D perhaps matching TRBD1 (6 bases). Trimming cost V 11 bases and J 1 base, with 21 bases left between them. The germline gives CDR1 SNHLY, CDR2 FYNNEI. This CDR3 is built from 15 residues. CDR3 loop: CAPGVGPRGSYEQYF. Written as DNA, the CDR3 is TGTGCCCCAGGGGTCGGCCCCCGTGGTTCCTACGAGCAGTACTTC.

This sequence joins TRBV6-5 and TRBJ1-2; D gene unclear. CDR1 is MNHEY and CDR2 is SVGAGI in the germline V gene. Trimming cost V 5 bases and J 2 bases, with 6 bases left between them. CDR3 size: 12 residues. The CDR3 bases are TGTGCCAGCAGTAGCGGGAACTATGGCTACACCTTC. It codes for CASSSGNYGYTF.

V and J are TRBV5-1 and TRBJ1-3; maybe TRBD1 (5 bases). V was trimmed by 0 bases and J by 3 bases, leaving 13 bases between them. The germline gives CDR1 SGHRS, CDR2 YFSETQ. The CDR3 runs to 16 residues. The CDR3 DNA sequence: TGCGCCAGCAGCTTGGTAGGCAGGGCTGATGGAAACACCATATATTTT. Its translation: CASSLVGRADGNTIYF.

This clone appeared once. The chain employs TRBV7-2 and TRBJ1-2, with 8 positions matching TRBD1. V lost 4 bases to trimming and J lost 5 bases; unmatched junction nucleotides: 6. CDR3 size: 14 residues. Looked up from germline, CDR1 is SGHTA and CDR2 is FQGNSA. The CDR3 region is CASSSSQGDYGYTF. As DNA, the CDR3 is TGTGCCAGCAGCTCTTCACAGGGGGATTATGGCTACACCTTC.

This chain joins TRBV4-3 and TRBJ1-5, with TRBD1 as a possible D gene (5 bases). The CDR3 consists of 15 residues. Between the trimmed V and J ends, which lost 4 bases and 5 bases, there was a span of 15 bases. Germline values: CDR1 LGHNA, CDR2 YSLEER. CDR3 bases: TGCGCCAGCAGCCGCCTGGGGGGTTGGGATCAGCCCCAGCATTTT. Translating it yields CASSRLGGWDQPQHF.

The chain joins TRBV29-1 to TRBJ2-2, with 10 bases fitting TRBD2. V was pared by 7 bases and J by 2 bases, with 13 bases of the junction left unmatched. CDR1 and CDR2 from the germline V gene are SQVTM and ANQGSEA. There are 17 residues in the CDR3. CDR3 sequence reads: CSATGASGSRNTGELFF. The CDR3 nucleotides are TGCAGCGCCACGGGGGCTAGCGGGAGTCGAAACACCGGGGAGCTGTTTTTT.

This chain joins TRBV9 and TRBJ1-1; 7 bases line up with TRBD1. With V trimmed by 0 bases and J by 2 bases, 10 bases remained unmatched. The CDR3 totals 17 residues. Germline lookup yields CDR1 SGDLS and CDR2 YYNGEE. Written as DNA, the CDR3 is TGTGCCAGCAGCGTAGGTGAAGCCCGGGACAGAAACACTGAAGCTTTCTTT. Amino acid sequence: CASSVGEARDRNTEAFF.